This T cell receptor beta chain emerged from a study of T-cell memory formation after mild COVID-19. V was trimmed by 5 bases and J by 5 bases, leaving 12 bases between them. The CDR3 covers 13 residues. The germline V gene encodes CDR1 SGHNT and CDR2 YENEEA. One entry per CDR3 protein, called by TCRdb with MiXCR from the 5' RACE reads. The sample lists roughly 620,000 distinct CDR3 sequences; roughly 18% were seen once. The gene calls are TRBV11-3 and TRBJ2-5; TRBD1 is a possible D gene (6 bases). The TCR comes from an adult woman who had mild COVID-19 (a few samples of this study predate the infection). Cell type and time point are not known. The sample was PBMCs or a T cell subset sorted from them (not recorded which). This CDR3 reads CASSPGETETQYF. CDR3 bases: TGTGCCAGCAGCCCAGGGGAAACGGAGACCCAGTACTTC.